This TCR beta chain was retrieved from a study of cytomegalovirus exposure and HLA in healthy donors. Findings and limits, study-wide: A later analysis found common viral pathogens apparently linked to several of the most significant clusters. It was reported that the classifier diagnosed cytomegalovirus status with high specificity and sensitivity in both the original and validation cohorts. Sequencing depth roughly uniform across donors was assumed in presence/absence analyses. Based on reports, TCR beta sequences accurately predicted HLA-A and HLA-B alleles for most subjects.

Germline values: CDR1 SGHRS, CDR2 YFSETQ. V lost 2 bases, J lost 0 bases, and 5 bases stayed unmatched. The CDR3 is 16 amino acids. This clone came up a few times. Its antigen is still unknown. The study ran its PCR with 60 Vbeta and 13 Jbeta primers. Generated by immunoSEQ multiplex PCR, the TCRdb table keeps only in-frame clones and is missing some. In the table there are over 70,000 clones, 70% to 80% of which are singletons. The sample consisted of PBMCs. The gene calls are TRBV5-1 and TRBJ2-3; the match to TRBD1 covers 8 bases. The receptor was derived from a middle-aged man in good health and CMV-seropositive. The CDR3 bases are TGCGCCAGCAGCTTAACCGGGACAGGTAGCACAGATACGCAGTATTTT. Protein: CASSLTGTGSTDTQYF.